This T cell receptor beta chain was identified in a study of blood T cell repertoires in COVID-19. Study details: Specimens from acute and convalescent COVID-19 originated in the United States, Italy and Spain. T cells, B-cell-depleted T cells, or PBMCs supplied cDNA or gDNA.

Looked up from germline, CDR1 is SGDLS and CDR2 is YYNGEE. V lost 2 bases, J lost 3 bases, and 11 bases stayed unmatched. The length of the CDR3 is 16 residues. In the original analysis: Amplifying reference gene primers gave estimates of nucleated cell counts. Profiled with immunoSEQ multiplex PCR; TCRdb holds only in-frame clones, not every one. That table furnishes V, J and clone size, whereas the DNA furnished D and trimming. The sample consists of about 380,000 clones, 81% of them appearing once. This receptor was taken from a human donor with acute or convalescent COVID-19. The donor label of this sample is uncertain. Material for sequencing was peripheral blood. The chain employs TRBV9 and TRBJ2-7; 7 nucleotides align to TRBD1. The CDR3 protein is CASSVASKGAFYEQYF. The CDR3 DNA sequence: TGTGCCAGCAGCGTCGCCTCGAAGGGGGCTTTCTACGAGCAGTACTTC.